This T cell receptor beta chain was found in a study of cytomegalovirus exposure and HLA in healthy donors. Study-wide context: Genetic ancestry analysis placed about 84% of the roughly 400 donors that were genotyped in the Caucasian-associated cluster. Study outcomes and limitations: An Asian-associated ancestry cluster reportedly showed fewer N-insertions than the roughly 600-donor mean in a later analysis. Later on, an analysis showed TCR association rates differing by HLA locus, with DRB1 the most and HLA-C the fewest.

From germline, CDR1 is LGHNA and CDR2 YSLEER. This CDR3 has 15 amino acids. V was trimmed by 0 bases and J by 6 bases, leaving 15 bases between them. About this clone itself: Its antigen is not known.

Donors were nominally healthy when sampled, though unrecorded immune exposures were likely. With 60 Vbeta and 13 Jbeta primers, the PCR was carried out. Measured with immunoSEQ multiplex PCR; TCRdb has only the in-frame clones, and not every one. The sample consists of about 150,000 clones, around 68% of them appearing once. The chain combines TRBV4-3 with TRBJ2-7, with TRBD1 as a possible D gene (6 bases). Sequencing was carried out using PBMCs. This receptor was identified in a man in his thirties or forties in good health and CMV-seronegative. The CDR3 loop is CASSQEVGTGREQYF. DNA for the CDR3: TGCGCCAGCAGCCAAGAAGTCGGTACAGGGCGCGAGCAGTACTTC.